This TCR beta chain was obtained from a study of shared clonotypes between healthy human individuals. As for the study in general: Participating donors consisted of two women and a few men aged 18 to 49.

Donors comprised healthy HIV-negative adults lacking recent acute infections or vaccinations. This CDR3 spans 14 amino acids. CDR1 is MDHEN, CDR2 SYDVKM, per germline. After removal of 4 bases from V and 8 bases from J, the junction contained 7 bases not matched to a gene. Some clones are missing from TCRdb's copy, which holds only in-frame ones; the method was immunoSEQ multiplex PCR. This table has approximately 710,000 clones, roughly 88% appearing once. The V gene is TRBV28, the J gene TRBJ1-4, with 7 bases matching TRBD1. The clonotype was recovered from a man aged 18 to 29 in good health. Some clones in this sample may be carry-over from other donors' samples. Sequencing was performed on memory CD8+ T cells from PBMCs. The subset here: CD45RO+ cells pooled with CCR7-negative TemRA cells. CDR3 DNA: TGTGCCAGCAGTTACCCAGGGGGGGACGAAAAACTGTTTTTT. Protein sequence: CASSYPGGDEKLFF.